The 21 T cell receptor beta chains listed next were all sequenced from one sample in a study of shared clonotypes between healthy human individuals. TCRdb keeps only in-frame clones here, not all; method: immunoSEQ multiplex PCR. The sample lists 950,000 to 1,300,000 clones; approximately 68% were seen once. Sequencing used memory CD4+ T cells sorted from blood. Subset in this sample: CD45RA-negative fraction. These receptors came from a man aged 18 to 29 in good health.

The chain is built from TRBV6-7 and TRBJ1-1, with a tentative D call TRBD1 (5 bases). TRBV6-7 is classed as an ORF, of uncertain function. The CDR3 is made up of 15 amino acids. V was trimmed by 5 bases and J by 4 bases, leaving 17 bases between them. CDR3 in DNA: TGTGCCAGCAGTCCCGGCCCTGCAGGGCGCACTGAAGCTTTCTTT. It translates to CASSPGPAGRTEAFF.

This clone was recorded once. The chain employs TRBV7-2 and TRBJ2-5; 7 nucleotides align to TRBD1. Losses at the gene ends were 4 bases for V and 2 bases for J; bases not matched to a gene: 4. The CDR3 is made up of 14 amino acids. CDR1 is SGHTA and CDR2 is FQGNSA in the germline V gene. CDR3 sequence (DNA): TGTGCCAGCAGCTATCGACAGGGACAAGAGACCCAGTACTTC. It is translated as CASSYRQGQETQYF.

V usage is TRBV2 and J usage is TRBJ1-3; D is unresolved. The CDR3 extends over 15 amino acids. V shed 3 bases and J shed 2 bases, with 11 bases lying between them. Germline V lookup: CDR1 SNHLY, CDR2 FYNNEI. DNA of the CDR3: TGTGCCAGCAGTGACGACGCCGGGCCTGGAAACACCATATATTTT. Translating it yields CASSDDAGPGNTIYF.

The CDR3 loop is CASSLFGSGEKLFF. CDR3 in DNA: TGTGCCAGCAGCTTGTTCGGGAGCGGTGAAAAACTGTTTTTT. This rearrangement joins TRBV5-4 to TRBJ1-4, with D hard to call. CDR3 length: 14 residues. Germline assignment: CDR1 SGHNT and CDR2 YYREEE (reference sequence). V was trimmed by 1 base and J by 7 bases, leaving 11 bases between them.

This clone was seen a few times. This rearrangement joins TRBV30 to TRBJ2-2; TRBD1 might be the D (5 bases). CDR3 size: 15 residues. V gave up 2 bases and J gave up 0 bases, with 10 bases separating them. Germline CDR1 is GTSNPN and CDR2 is SVGIG (reference sequence). Here the CDR3 DNA reads TGTGCCTGGAGTACGACGACAGCGAACACCGGGGAGCTGTTTTTT. Its protein is CAWSTTTANTGELFF.

This clone was seen only a few times. V is TRBV27 and J is TRBJ1-1, with D unclear. CDR3 length: 15 amino acids. Between the trimmed V and J ends, which lost 6 bases and 4 bases, there was a span of 18 bases. Per germline, CDR1 MNHEY and CDR2 SMNVEV (reference sequence). CDR3 in amino acids: CASRREPRGGTEAFF. Here the CDR3 DNA reads TGTGCCAGCAGAAGAGAACCTCGGGGTGGCACTGAAGCTTTCTTT.

This chain connects TRBV7-2 to TRBJ1-2, with TRBD1 as a possible D gene (5 bases). From germline, CDR1 is SGHTA and CDR2 FQGNSA. V was pared by 5 bases and J by 3 bases, with 13 bases between. The CDR3 length is 14 residues. The CDR3 sequence is CASSPPGGYYGYTF. The DNA of the CDR3 is TGTGCCAGCAGCCCTCCGGGGGGTTACTATGGCTACACCTTC.

The chain recombines TRBV5-4 with TRBJ2-3, with 7 bases identical to TRBD1. Looked up from germline, CDR1 is SGHNT and CDR2 is YYREEE (reference sequence). V trimming: 4 bases; J trimming: 5 bases; junction bases outside the gene matches: 7. The CDR3 sequence is 14 residues long. For the CDR3, the DNA is TGTGCCAGCAGCGCCCAGGACAGGAGAGATACGCAGTATTTT. It is translated as CASSAQDRRDTQYF. Using reference TRBV5-4 and TRBJ2-3 for the parts outside the CDR3, the full variable domain is ETGVTQSPTHLIKTRGQQVTLRCSSQSGHNTVSWYQQALGQGPQFIFQYYREEENGRGNFPPRFSGLQFPNYSSELNVNALELDDSALYLCASSAQDRRDTQYFGPGTRLTVL.

This chain joins TRBV10-3 and TRBJ1-2; 9 nucleotides line up with TRBD1. The CDR3 covers 16 residues. The trim removed 4 bases at V and 0 bases at J, leaving 6 bases unmatched. Germline lookup yields CDR1 ENHRY and CDR2 SYGVKD. The CDR3 protein is CAISASGQGPNYGYTF. The CDR3 nucleotides read TGTGCCATCAGTGCTTCAGGACAGGGGCCTAACTATGGCTACACCTTC.

J is TRBJ2-1 and V is TRBV6-6; 7 positions agree with TRBD1. Looked up from germline, CDR1 is MNHNY and CDR2 is SVGAGI (reference sequence). The CDR3 loop spans 14 amino acids. After removal of 6 bases from V and 0 bases from J, the junction contained 2 bases not matched to a gene. CDR3 sequence reads: CASRRTGSYNEQFF. CDR3 nucleotides: TGTGCCAGCAGACGGACAGGCTCCTACAATGAGCAGTTCTTC.

This clone was detected many times. V and J are TRBV27 and TRBJ2-7, with 7 bases identical to TRBD2. The junction had 9 bases not matched to a gene; V was cut back by 1 base and J by 6 bases. This CDR3 spans 15 amino acids. Germline CDR1 reads MNHEY; CDR2 reads SMNVEV (reference sequence). CDR3 region: CASSLWGGRVAEQYF. The CDR3 region has the DNA TGTGCCAGCAGTTTATGGGGGGGAAGGGTTGCCGAGCAGTACTTC.

The rearrangement links TRBV4-3 to TRBJ2-7; no clear D. The V and J ends lost 8 bases and 0 bases respectively, with 14 bases between them. Germline V CDR1 and CDR2: LGHNA, YSLEER. The CDR3 sequence is 14 residues long. The CDR3 DNA sequence: TGCGCCAGCCAATCATCGACCAGCTCCTACGAGCAGTACTTC. As protein: CASQSSTSSYEQYF.

The chain joins TRBV6-6 to TRBJ2-7; a possible D gene is TRBD2 (6 bases). This CDR3 spans 13 amino acids. V lost 5 bases to trimming and J lost 6 bases, with 14 bases between them. The germline V gene has CDR1 MNHNY and CDR2 SVGAGI (reference sequence). The CDR3 sequence: CASSEEGMGEQYF. In nucleotides, the CDR3 is TGTGCCAGCAGTGAGGAGGGAATGGGCGAGCAGTACTTC.

Details on this clone: Given a much more abundant clone one base away, this may be a read error. This CDR3 is CASSFGGNTEAFF. Here the CDR3 DNA reads TGTGCCAGCAGTTTTGGGGGGAACACTGAAGCTTTCTTT. The chain couples TRBV6-5 to TRBJ1-1; a possible D gene is TRBD1 (5 bases). The germline V gene has CDR1 MNHEY and CDR2 SVGAGI. The CDR3 loop spans 13 amino acids. V was pared by 4 bases and J by 1 base, with 7 bases between.

The CDR3 here is CASKFGTGAYEQYF. CDR3 sequence (DNA): TGTGCCAGCAAATTCGGGACAGGGGCTTACGAGCAGTACTTC. V usage is TRBV6-5 and J usage is TRBJ2-7; 10 bases map to TRBD1. From germline, CDR1 is MNHEY and CDR2 SVGAGI. The CDR3 is made up of 14 amino acids. J gave up 4 bases and V 7 bases, and 7 bases lay outside the gene matches.

The chain joins TRBV6-1 to TRBJ2-1; 7 bases map to TRBD1. V trimming: 5 bases; J trimming: 0 bases; junction bases outside the gene matches: 7. The CDR3 runs to 16 residues. Germline CDR1 MNHNS, CDR2 SASEGT. The CDR3 nucleotides are TGTGCCAGCAGTCAAGGACAGGCCATCTCCTACAATGAGCAGTTCTTC. Its protein is CASSQGQAISYNEQFF.

The chain combines TRBV29-1 with TRBJ1-2, with 7 bases that match TRBD1. This CDR3 has 13 amino acids. CDR1 and CDR2 (germline): SQVTM, ANQGSEA. V shed 5 bases and J 5 bases; nucleotides not matched to a gene: 8. CDR3 bases: TGCAGCGTTTACAGGGGACGAGTTTATGGCTACACCTTC. It codes for CSVYRGRVYGYTF. The variable domain in full, with the rest retrieved from reference TRBV29-1 and TRBJ1-2, is SAVISQKPSRDICQRGTSLTIQCQVDSQVTMMFWYRQQPGQSLTLIATANQGSEATYESGFVIDKFPISRPNLTFSTLTVSNMSPEDSSIYLCSVYRGRVYGYTFGSGTRLTVV.

The chain combines TRBV4-3 with TRBJ2-3; TRBD2 is a possible D gene (6 bases). The germline V and J ends were trimmed by 7 bases and 5 bases, with 13 bases remaining between them. The germline V gene encodes CDR1 LGHNA and CDR2 YSLEER. The CDR3 length is 13 residues. DNA for the CDR3: TGCGCCAGCACCGGGAGTGGAGGAGATACGCAGTATTTT. Its translation is CASTGSGGDTQYF.

This clone was detected only a few times. The chain couples TRBV2 to TRBJ2-7, with 10 bases identical to TRBD1. Germline loops: CDR1 SNHLY, CDR2 FYNNEI. Germline trimming cut 7 bases from V and 5 bases from J; bases unmatched to any gene: 11. The CDR3 spans 15 residues. The CDR3 region has the DNA TGTGCCAGCAAGAATCCGGGACAGGGGCACCACGAGCAGTACTTC. Translation: CASKNPGQGHHEQYF.

The table lists this clone with a few counts. This chain connects TRBV5-4 to TRBJ1-1, with D unclear. The germline V and J ends were trimmed by 4 bases and 1 base, with 8 bases remaining between them. This CDR3 is built from 13 residues. Germline CDR1 reads SGHNT; CDR2 reads YYREEE (reference sequence). The CDR3 region is CASSRGGNTEAFF. CDR3 coding DNA: TGTGCCAGCAGCCGTGGCGGGAACACTGAAGCTTTCTTT. Using reference TRBV5-4 and TRBJ1-1 for the parts outside the CDR3, the full variable domain is ETGVTQSPTHLIKTRGQQVTLRCSSQSGHNTVSWYQQALGQGPQFIFQYYREEENGRGNFPPRFSGLQFPNYSSELNVNALELDDSALYLCASSRGGNTEAFFGQGTRLTVV.

The V call is TRBV7-6, the J call TRBJ2-5, with D unresolved. Germline CDR1 and CDR2: SGHVS and FNYEAQ. Trimming took 5 bases from V and 5 from J, leaving 6 bases between them. The CDR3 loop spans 11 amino acids. This CDR3 is CASSADETQYF. The DNA of the CDR3 is TGTGCCAGCAGCGCAGATGAGACCCAGTACTTC.